The rows below give T cell receptor beta chains drawn from one sample of a study of blood T cell repertoires in COVID-19. TCRdb's copy holds only in-frame clones and misses some; the assay was immunoSEQ multiplex PCR. The sample lists under 250,000 clones; more than 70% were seen once. The sample consisted of peripheral blood. The receptor source for this set is a man between 50 and 59 years old with active or convalescent COVID-19. The CDR3 runs from the conserved cysteine through the conserved F or W. The D gene is left open where the match is weak. Clone size, where shown, is once, few, many, or a class for clones that have expanded.

>-|-|TRBJ1-1|TRBV28
CASSRGGTNTEAFF
TGTGCCAGCAGTCGGGGGGGCACTAACACTGAAGCTTTCTTT
>-|TRBD1|TRBJ1-3|TRBV30
CAWSVGTVYGNTIYF
TGTGCCTGGAGTGTGGGGACAGTATACGGAAACACCATATATTTT
>-|-|TRBJ1-2|TRBV28
CASSLSNRVGYTF
TGTGCCAGCAGTTTATCTAACAGGGTCGGCTACACCTTC
>-|-|TRBJ1-2|TRBV5-1
CASSVKGGGYTF
TGCGCCAGCAGCGTCAAAGGGGGTGGCTACACCTTC
>-|TRBD1|TRBJ1-6|TRBV20-1
CSASRDREYNSPLHF
TGCAGTGCTAGTAGGGACAGAGAGTATAATTCACCCCTCCACTTT
>-|-|TRBJ1-2|TRBV2
CASRTPVTHRAIDYGYTF
TGTGCCAGCAGAACCCCAGTAACCCACAGGGCGATAGACTATGGCTACACCTTC
>-|-|TRBJ1-5|TRBV15
CATSRDGRENQPQHF
TGTGCCACCAGCAGAGACGGCAGGGAAAATCAGCCCCAGCATTTT
>few|-|TRBJ2-7|TRBV9
CASSVSGGGGDEQYF
TGTGCCAGCAGCGTGAGCGGAGGGGGCGGCGACGAGCAGTACTTC
>-|TRBD2|TRBJ2-1|TRBV11-2
CASSLGGLESDEQFF
TGTGCCAGCAGCTTAGGGGGACTAGAATCCGATGAGCAGTTCTTC
>-|TRBD1|TRBJ2-3|TRBV7-3
CASSLRTGTQDTQYF
TGTGCCAGCAGCTTAAGGACAGGTACACAAGATACGCAGTATTTT
>-|TRBD2|TRBJ2-7|TRBV4-1
CASSRLGGGLYEQYF
TGCGCCAGCAGCCGTCTTGGCGGGGGATTATACGAGCAGTACTTC
>-|TRBD2|TRBJ2-7|TRBV6-1
CASSAGSWGGRVDEQYF
TGTGCCAGCAGTGCGGGCAGCTGGGGCGGGAGGGTTGACGAGCAGTACTTC
>-|-|TRBJ1-2|TRBV29-1
CSIRDTGYGYTF
TGCAGCATCCGGGACACCGGTTATGGCTACACCTTC
>-|TRBD2|TRBJ2-5|TRBV9
CASSVQTSGGRETQYF
TGTGCCAGCAGCGTCCAAACCAGCGGGGGGAGGGAGACCCAGTACTTC
>few|TRBD1|TRBJ1-2|TRBV4-1
CASREPGTGDYYGYTF
TGCGCCAGCAGGGAGCCCGGGACAGGGGACTATTATGGCTACACCTTC
>-|TRBD2|TRBJ2-3|TRBV5-6
CASSLLGGLAGVPDTQYF
TGTGCCAGCAGCTTGTTGGGGGGTCTAGCGGGAGTACCAGATACGCAGTATTTT
>few|TRBD1|TRBJ1-4|TRBV5-1
CASSRDSRGRGNEKLFF
TGCGCCAGCAGCCGCGATAGTAGGGGGCGCGGTAATGAAAAACTGTTTTTT
>-|-|TRBJ1-1|TRBV27
CASRNSGPGGAEAFF
TGTGCCAGCAGAAATTCGGGCCCTGGGGGGGCTGAAGCTTTCTTT
>-|-|TRBJ1-1|TRBV5-4
CASSKDVGGTEAFF
TGTGCCAGCAGCAAAGACGTCGGGGGCACTGAAGCTTTCTTT
>-|TRBD2|TRBJ2-7|TRBV30
CAWSVLAGVQYEQYF
TGTGCCTGGAGTGTACTAGCGGGAGTTCAATACGAGCAGTACTTC
>-|TRBD2|TRBJ2-1|TRBV4-1
CASSLLAGGNNEQFF
TGCGCCAGCAGCCTCTTAGCGGGAGGTAACAATGAGCAGTTCTTC
>few|TRBD1|TRBJ1-4|TRBV11-2
CASSFTGVGSNEKLFF
TGTGCCAGCAGTTTTACAGGGGTTGGATCTAATGAAAAACTGTTTTTT
>few|-|TRBJ1-4|TRBV5-1
CASSLGVWGQGKEKLFF
TGCGCCAGCAGCTTGGGAGTATGGGGCCAGGGTAAAGAAAAACTGTTTTTT
>-|TRBD2|TRBJ2-1|TRBV7-9
CASSTGLAAYNEQFF
TGTGCCAGCAGCACGGGACTAGCGGCGTACAATGAGCAGTTCTTC
>-|-|TRBJ2-3|TRBV6-8
CASTPRRHTDTQYF
TGTGCCAGCACCCCCCGGAGGCACACAGATACGCAGTATTTT
>once|-|TRBJ2-7|TRBV4-3
CASSLMDSDAYEQYF
TGCGCCAGCAGCCTCATGGACTCCGACGCCTACGAGCAGTACTTC
>once|-|TRBJ2-3|TRBV29-1
CSVDSGTWPSDTQYF
TGCAGCGTTGATTCGGGGACTTGGCCCTCAGATACGCAGTATTTT
>-|TRBD1|TRBJ1-1|TRBV10-1
CASSELVRGQGLEAFF
TGCGCCAGCAGTGAGTTGGTCCGGGGACAGGGTTTGGAAGCTTTCTTT
>-|-|TRBJ2-1|TRBV28
CASSVSQGYNEQFF
TGTGCCAGCAGTGTATCTCAGGGGTACAATGAGCAGTTCTTC
>-|-|TRBJ2-2|TRBV5-6
CASSLTRNTGELFF
TGTGCCAGCAGCTTGACCAGGAACACCGGGGAGCTGTTTTTT
>-|-|TRBJ1-2|TRBV29-1
CSAESGTLFGYGYTF
TGCAGCGCAGAATCCGGGACACTCTTCGGCTATGGCTACACCTTC
>few|-|TRBJ2-3|TRBV5-4
CASNPGRGAGTDTQYF
TGTGCCAGCAATCCCGGGCGGGGCGCGGGCACAGATACGCAGTATTTT
>-|-|TRBJ2-5|TRBV24-1
CATSDPRAAQETQYF
TGTGCCACCAGTGATCCACGCGCCGCCCAAGAGACCCAGTACTTC
>-|-|TRBJ1-2|TRBV5-1
CASRWDTNYGYTF
TGCGCCAGCAGATGGGACACAAACTATGGCTACACCTTC
>-|-|TRBJ2-7|TRBV7-8
CASSLGRWGLSSYEQYF
TGTGCCAGCAGCTTAGGGCGGTGGGGGCTAAGCTCCTACGAGCAGTACTTC
>-|-|TRBJ1-1|TRBV11-2
CASSLSVTGPEAFF
TGTGCCAGCAGCTTATCTGTCACAGGGCCTGAAGCTTTCTTT
>-|TRBD1|TRBJ2-5|TRBV10-3
CAISDSPGQGEETQYF
TGTGCCATCAGTGATTCCCCAGGACAGGGGGAGGAGACCCAGTACTTC
>few|TRBD1|TRBJ2-2|TRBV5-4
CASSLKTGGAYTGELFF
TGTGCCAGCAGCTTGAAGACAGGGGGCGCGTACACCGGGGAGCTGTTTTTT
>-|TRBD1|TRBJ2-1|TRBV2
CASSEESDRDWTEQFF
TGTGCCAGCAGTGAAGAGTCGGACAGGGATTGGACTGAGCAGTTCTTC
>-|TRBD1|TRBJ1-4|TRBV12-3/TRBV12-4
CASSSQTGKLFF
TGTGCCAGCAGTTCTCAGACAGGGAAACTGTTTTTT
>-|-|TRBJ2-5|TRBV13
CASSRRVAAETQYF
TGTGCCAGCAGCCGCCGGGTAGCGGCTGAGACCCAGTACTTC
>-|-|TRBJ1-1|TRBV5-1
CASSFNSGFREAFF
TGCGCCAGCAGCTTCAATTCGGGGTTCCGAGAAGCTTTCTTT
>-|-|TRBJ1-4|TRBV18
CASSSGVNEKLFF
TGTGCCAGCTCGTCAGGGGTGAATGAAAAACTGTTTTTT
>-|-|TRBJ1-1|TRBV5-1
CASSLDWSSTEAFF
TGCGCCAGCAGCTTGGATTGGTCGAGCACTGAAGCTTTCTTT
>-|-|TRBJ2-1|TRBV18
CASSGRTAYNEQFF
TGTGCCAGCTCAGGCCGGACAGCTTACAATGAGCAGTTCTTC
>few|-|TRBJ1-6|TRBV4-1
CASSQEAGSMGNSPLHF
TGCGCCAGCAGCCAAGAGGCGGGGTCTATGGGAAATTCACCCCTCCACTTT
>few|-|TRBJ1-1|TRBV5-1
CASSLGLGEGTEAFF
TGCGCCAGCAGCTTGGGCTTGGGTGAGGGCACTGAAGCTTTCTTT
>-|-|TRBJ2-4|TRBV21-1
CASRPGRSSGSPGKNIQYF
TGTGCCAGCCGCCCTGGTCGGTCTAGCGGCTCCCCGGGCAAAAACATTCAGTACTTC